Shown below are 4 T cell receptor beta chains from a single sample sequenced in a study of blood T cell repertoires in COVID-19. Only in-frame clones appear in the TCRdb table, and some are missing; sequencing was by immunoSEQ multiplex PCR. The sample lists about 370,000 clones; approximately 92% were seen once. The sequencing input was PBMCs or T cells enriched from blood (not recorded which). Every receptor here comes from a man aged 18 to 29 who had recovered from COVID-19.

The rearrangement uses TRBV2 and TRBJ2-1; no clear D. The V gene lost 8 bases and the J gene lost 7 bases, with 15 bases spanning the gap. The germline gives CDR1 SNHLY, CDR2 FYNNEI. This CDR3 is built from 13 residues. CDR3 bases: TGTGCCAGCGCACAGTCCTTAACGAATGAGCAGTTCTTC. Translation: CASAQSLTNEQFF. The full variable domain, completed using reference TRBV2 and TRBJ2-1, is EPEVTQTPSHQVTQMGQEVILRCVPISNHLYFYWYRQILGQKVEFLVSFYNNEISEKSEIFDDQFSVERPDGSNFTLKIRSTKLEDSAMYFCASAQSLTNEQFFGPGTRLTVL.

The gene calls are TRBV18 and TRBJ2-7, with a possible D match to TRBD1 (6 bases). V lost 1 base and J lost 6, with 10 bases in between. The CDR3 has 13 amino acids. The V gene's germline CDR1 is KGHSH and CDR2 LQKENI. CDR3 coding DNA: TGTGCCAGCTCACCACTTCAGGGGATCGAGCAGTACTTC. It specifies CASSPLQGIEQYF.

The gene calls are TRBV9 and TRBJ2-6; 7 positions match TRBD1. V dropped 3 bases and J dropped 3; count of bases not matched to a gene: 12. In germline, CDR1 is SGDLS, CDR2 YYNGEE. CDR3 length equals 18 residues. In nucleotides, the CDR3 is TGTGCCAGCAGCGGACAGGGCGGGCTTCTTGGTGGGGCCAACGTCCTGACTTTC. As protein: CASSGQGGLLGGANVLTF.

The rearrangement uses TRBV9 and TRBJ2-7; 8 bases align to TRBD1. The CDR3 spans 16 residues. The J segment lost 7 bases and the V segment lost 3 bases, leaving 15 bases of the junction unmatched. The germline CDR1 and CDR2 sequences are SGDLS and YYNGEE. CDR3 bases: TGTGCCAGCAGCGCGAACTACGGACAGGGTAAAGGGGAGCAGTACTTC. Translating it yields CASSANYGQGKGEQYF.